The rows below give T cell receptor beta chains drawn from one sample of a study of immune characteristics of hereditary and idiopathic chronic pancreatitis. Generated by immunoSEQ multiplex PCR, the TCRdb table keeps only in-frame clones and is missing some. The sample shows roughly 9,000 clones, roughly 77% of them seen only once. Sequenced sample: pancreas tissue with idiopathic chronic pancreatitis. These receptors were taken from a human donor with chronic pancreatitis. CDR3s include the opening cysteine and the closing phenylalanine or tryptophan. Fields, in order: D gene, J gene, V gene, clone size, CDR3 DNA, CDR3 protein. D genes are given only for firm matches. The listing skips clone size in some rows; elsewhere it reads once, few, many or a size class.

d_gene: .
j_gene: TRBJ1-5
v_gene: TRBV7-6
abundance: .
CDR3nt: TGTGCCAGCAGCACATCAGTGGATCAGCCCCAGCATTTT
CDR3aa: CASSTSVDQPQHF

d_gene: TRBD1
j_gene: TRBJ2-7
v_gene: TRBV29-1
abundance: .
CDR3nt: TGCAGCGTTGCCCATGGACAGGGGGCTCTGCAGTACTTC
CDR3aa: CSVAHGQGALQYF

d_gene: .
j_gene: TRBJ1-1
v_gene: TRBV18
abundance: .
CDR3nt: TGTGCCAGCTCACCGGGCAGCCCGCTGAACACTGAAGCTTTCTTT
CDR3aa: CASSPGSPLNTEAFF

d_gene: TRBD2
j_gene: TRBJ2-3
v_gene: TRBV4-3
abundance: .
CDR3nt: TGCGCCAGCAGCCAAGCGGGCGCTAGCGGGGGCACAGATACGCAGTATTTT
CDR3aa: CASSQAGASGGTDTQYF

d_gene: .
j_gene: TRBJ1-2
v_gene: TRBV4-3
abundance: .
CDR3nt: TGCGCCAGCAGCCATTGGACGGGCACTTATGGCTACACCTTC
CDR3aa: CASSHWTGTYGYTF

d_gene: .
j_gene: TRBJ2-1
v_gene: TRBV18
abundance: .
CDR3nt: TGTGCCAGCTCACCATCTGTGGGGGCCGTCACCAATGAGCAGTTCTTC
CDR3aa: CASSPSVGAVTNEQFF

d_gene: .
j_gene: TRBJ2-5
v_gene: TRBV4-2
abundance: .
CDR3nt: TGTGCCAGCAGCCAAGAAAGGGGGGCCCAAGAGACCCAGTACTTC
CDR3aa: CASSQERGAQETQYF

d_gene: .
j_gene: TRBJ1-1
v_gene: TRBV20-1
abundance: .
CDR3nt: TGCAGTGCTAGAGTGGGGCCAGCTTTCTTT
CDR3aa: CSARVGPAFF

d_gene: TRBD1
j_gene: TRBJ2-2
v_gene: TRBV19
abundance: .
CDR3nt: TGTGCCAGTAGACCGACAGGGTCGGGCGGGGAGCTGTTTTTT
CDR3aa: CASRPTGSGGELFF

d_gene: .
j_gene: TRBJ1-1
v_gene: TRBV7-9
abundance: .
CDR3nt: TGTGCCAGCAGCTTAGCGGCGGGCGAACGGGACACTGAAGCTTTCTTT
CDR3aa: CASSLAAGERDTEAFF

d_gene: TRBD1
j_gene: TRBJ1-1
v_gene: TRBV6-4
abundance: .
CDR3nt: TGTGCCAGCAGATCAGGACAGGGCACTGAAGCTTTCTTT
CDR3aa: CASRSGQGTEAFF

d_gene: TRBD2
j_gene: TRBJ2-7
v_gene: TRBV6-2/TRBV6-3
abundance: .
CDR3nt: TGTGCCAGCAGTGACGCTAGCGGGGGGATTACGCAGCAGTACTTC
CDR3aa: CASSDASGGITQQYF

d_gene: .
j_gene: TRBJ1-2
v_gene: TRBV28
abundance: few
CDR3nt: TGTGCCAGCAGATCCCCCGGGACATTGGCAGCCTATGGCTACACCTTC
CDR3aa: CASRSPGTLAAYGYTF

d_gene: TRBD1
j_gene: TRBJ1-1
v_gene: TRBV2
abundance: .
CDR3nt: TGTGCCAGCAGCGGACAGGGGGTGGGTAGCACTGAAGCTTTCTTT
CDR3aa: CASSGQGVGSTEAFF

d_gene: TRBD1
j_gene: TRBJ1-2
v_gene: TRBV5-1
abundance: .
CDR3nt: TGCGCCAGCAGCGAAGGATACAGGGGAACTAACTATGGCTACACCTTC
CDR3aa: CASSEGYRGTNYGYTF

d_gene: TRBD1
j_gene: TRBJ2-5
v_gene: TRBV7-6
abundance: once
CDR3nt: TGTGCCAGCAGCACCCGACAGGGGAATTCGTACTTC
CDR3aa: CASSTRQGNSYF

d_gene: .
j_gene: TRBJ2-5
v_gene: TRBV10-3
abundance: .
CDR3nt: TGTGCCACGGAAGAGGGGAGGCAAGAGACCCAGTACTTC
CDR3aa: CATEEGRQETQYF

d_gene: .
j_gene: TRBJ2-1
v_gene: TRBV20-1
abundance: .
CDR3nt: TGCAGTGCTAGATTGGTGTTTGAGCAGTTCTTC
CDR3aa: CSARLVFEQFF

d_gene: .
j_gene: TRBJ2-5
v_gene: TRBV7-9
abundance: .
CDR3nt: TGTGCCAGCAGCTTATCGGGGGAGACCCAGTACTTC
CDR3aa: CASSLSGETQYF

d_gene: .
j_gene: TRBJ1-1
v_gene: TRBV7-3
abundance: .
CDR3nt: TGTGCCAGCAGCTTAGACAGAAACACTGAAGCTTTCTTT
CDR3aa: CASSLDRNTEAFF

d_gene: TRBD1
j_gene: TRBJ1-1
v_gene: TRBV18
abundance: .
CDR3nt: TGTGCCAGCTCACCAGGGTCGGACAGGACGAATGAAGCTTTCTTT
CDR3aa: CASSPGSDRTNEAFF

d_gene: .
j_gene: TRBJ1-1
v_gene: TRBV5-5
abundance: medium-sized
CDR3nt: TGTGCCAGCAGCTGGATGCCTGGCGAGAACACTGAAGCTTTCTTT
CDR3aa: CASSWMPGENTEAFF

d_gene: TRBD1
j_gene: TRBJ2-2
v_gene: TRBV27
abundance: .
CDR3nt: TGTGCCAGCAGTAACAGGGGCTTAGGGGAGCTGTTTTTT
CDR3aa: CASSNRGLGELFF

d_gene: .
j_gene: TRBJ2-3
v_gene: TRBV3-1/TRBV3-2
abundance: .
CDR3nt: TGTGCCAGCAGCCAAGAGTTGGGGGGACGGTATTTT
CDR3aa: CASSQELGGRYF

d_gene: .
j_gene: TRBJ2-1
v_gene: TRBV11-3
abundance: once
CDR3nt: TGTGCCAGCAGCTTAGGCGGCTTTATGGGCAATGAGCAGTTCTTC
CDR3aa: CASSLGGFMGNEQFF

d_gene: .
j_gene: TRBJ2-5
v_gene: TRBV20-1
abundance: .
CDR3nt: TGCAGTGCTAACGGAGAGACCCAGTACTTC
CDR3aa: CSANGETQYF

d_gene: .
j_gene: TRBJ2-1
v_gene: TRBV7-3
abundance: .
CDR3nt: TGTGCCAGCAGCAATCCATTAACGGACAATGAGCAGTTCTTC
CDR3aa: CASSNPLTDNEQFF

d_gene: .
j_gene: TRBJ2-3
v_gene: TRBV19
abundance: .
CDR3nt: TGTGCCAGTAGTATTAAAACAGGTCGCACAGATACGCAGTATTTT
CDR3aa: CASSIKTGRTDTQYF

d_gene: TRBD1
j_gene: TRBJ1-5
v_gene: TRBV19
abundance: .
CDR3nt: TGTGCCAGTAGCCCATCGGGACAGGGGAGGAATCAGCCCCAGCATTTT
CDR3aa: CASSPSGQGRNQPQHF

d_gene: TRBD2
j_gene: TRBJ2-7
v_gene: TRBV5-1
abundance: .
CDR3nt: TGCGCCAGCAGCCCCGGGACTAGCGGGGGGGCCTACGAGCAGTACTTC
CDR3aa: CASSPGTSGGAYEQYF

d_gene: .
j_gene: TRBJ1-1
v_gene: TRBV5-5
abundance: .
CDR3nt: TGTGCCAGCAGTAGGGACCCCTGGGCCGTTAACACTGAAGCTTTCTTT
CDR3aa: CASSRDPWAVNTEAFF

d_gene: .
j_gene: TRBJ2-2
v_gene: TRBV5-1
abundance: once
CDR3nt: TGCGCCAGCAGCCTTACTGGAGCCGAGGACACCGGGGAGCTGTTTTTT
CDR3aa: CASSLTGAEDTGELFF

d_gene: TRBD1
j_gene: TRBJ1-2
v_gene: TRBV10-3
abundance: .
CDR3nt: TGTGCCATCAGCGGGACAGGGGACAACTATGGCTACACCTTC
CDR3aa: CAISGTGDNYGYTF